The rows below give T cell receptor beta chains drawn from one sample of a study of shared clonotypes between healthy human individuals. Generated by immunoSEQ multiplex PCR, the TCRdb table keeps only in-frame clones and is missing some. The sample has 2 million to 3 million clones; approximately 94% are singletons. The specimen sequenced was naive CD4+ T cells from PBMCs. These receptors all stem from a man younger than 35 in good health. Some clones in this sample may be carry-over from other donors' samples. CDR3s include the opening cysteine and the closing phenylalanine or tryptophan. The D gene is left open where the match is weak. Size is stated for part of the rows, as once, few or many counts, or as a class when the clone is expanded.

V gene,J gene,D gene,CDR3 length,clone size,CDR3 DNA,CDR3 protein
TRBV28,TRBJ1-2,-,12,once,TGTGCCAGCAGTTACCGAGACTATGGCTACACCTTC,CASSYRDYGYTF
TRBV18,TRBJ2-1,TRBD2,19,-,TGTGCCAGCTCACCACTATCTAGCGGTATATCCAGCTCCTACAATGAGCAGTTCTTC,CASSPLSSGISSSYNEQFF
TRBV28,TRBJ1-5,-,15,once,TGTGCCAGCATAGGGGGGGACCTTAGGGATCAGCCCCAGCATTTT,CASIGGDLRDQPQHF
TRBV6-1,TRBJ2-3,TRBD1,14,once,TGTGCCAGCAAGAGGCAGGGGGCTACAGATACGCAGTATTTT,CASKRQGATDTQYF
TRBV6-6,TRBJ2-1,TRBD2,15,-,TGTGCCAGCAGTCCGACCCTGAGCGGGAGTAATGAGCAGTTCTTC,CASSPTLSGSNEQFF
TRBV28,TRBJ2-7,-,14,-,TGTGCCAGCAGTACTGGGACGTTCACCTACGAGCAGTACTTC,CASSTGTFTYEQYF
TRBV5-1,TRBJ1-1,-,14,-,TGCGCCAGCAGCTTTGGGTTAATGAACACTGAAGCTTTCTTT,CASSFGLMNTEAFF
TRBV5-4,TRBJ2-7,TRBD1,13,-,TGTGCCAGCAGCTTCGGGACAGATGACGAGCAGTACTTC,CASSFGTDDEQYF
TRBV2,TRBJ2-7,TRBD1,14,-,TGTGCCAGCAGGCCGGGACAGGGGCGCCACGAGCAGTACTTC,CASRPGQGRHEQYF
TRBV5-8,TRBJ1-1,-,14,-,TGTGCCAGCTCCTCGGGGTTATCGAACACTGAAGCTTTCTTT,CASSSGLSNTEAFF
TRBV7-2,TRBJ2-5,TRBD2,14,-,TGTGCCACCTCCCTAGCGGGAGGGAGAGAGACCCAGTACTTC,CATSLAGGRETQYF
TRBV11-3,TRBJ2-1,TRBD2,18,-,TGTGCCAGCAGCTTCCTTCCCCGGGGGCGGGAGGGCCGCAATGAGCAGTTCTTC,CASSFLPRGREGRNEQFF
TRBV5-6,TRBJ1-1,-,16,-,TGTGCCAGCAGCTCCCTGACAGGCCGGGGGGTCACTGAAGCTTTCTTT,CASSSLTGRGVTEAFF
TRBV9,TRBJ2-3,TRBD2,17,-,TGTGCCAGCAGCGAACGAGCGGGAGGGCCGGAGGTAGATACGCAGTATTTT,CASSERAGGPEVDTQYF
TRBV2,TRBJ1-1,TRBD1,13,few,TGTGCCAGCAGGGGACAGTTGAACACTGAAGCTTTCTTT,CASRGQLNTEAFF
TRBV6-1,TRBJ1-3,-,16,-,TGTGCCAGCAGTGTTGAGATCAGGAGCTCTGGAAACACCATATATTTT,CASSVEIRSSGNTIYF
TRBV27,TRBJ2-7,-,13,-,TGTGCCAGCAGCAGATTAATCGCCTACGAGCAGTACTTC,CASSRLIAYEQYF
TRBV14,TRBJ2-2,-,13,few,TGTGCCAGCAGCCAAGATATGTACGGGGAGCTGTTTTTT,CASSQDMYGELFF
TRBV19,TRBJ2-2,-,15,-,TGTGCCAGTAGTATGGGGGGCGTTAGTACCGGGGAGCTGTTTTTT,CASSMGGVSTGELFF
TRBV6-1,TRBJ1-1,TRBD1,13,-,TGTGCCAGCAGCGTGACAGGGGCTAATGAAGCTTTCTTT,CASSVTGANEAFF
TRBV10-1,TRBJ2-1,-,8,-,TGCGCCGGCAATGAGCAGTTCTTC,CAGNEQFF
TRBV28,TRBJ1-2,-,12,-,TGTGCCAGCAGTACCCCCAGTTATGGCTACACCTTC,CASSTPSYGYTF
TRBV4-2,TRBJ1-2,-,19,-,TGTGCCAGCAGCCAAGAGGGTCGGGCGGCCCGTTCGGGGATTTATGGCTACACCTTC,CASSQEGRAARSGIYGYTF
TRBV27,TRBJ2-5,TRBD1,13,-,TGTGCCAGCAGTTTCGGGACAGGAGAGACCCAGTACTTC,CASSFGTGETQYF
TRBV11-1,TRBJ1-1,-,15,once,TGTGCCAGCAGCTTGGAACGTCGTGTGAACACTGAAGCTTTCTTT,CASSLERRVNTEAFF
TRBV5-1,TRBJ2-1,TRBD2,17,-,TGCGCCAGCAGCCTGGGGGTACTAGCGGGCGCCTACAATGAGCAGTTCTTC,CASSLGVLAGAYNEQFF
TRBV4-1,TRBJ2-7,-,13,-,TGCGCCAGCAGCCAAGTAACAGTGAGCGAGCAGTACTTC,CASSQVTVSEQYF
TRBV6-5,TRBJ2-3,TRBD2,13,-,TGTGCCAGCAGCCCTAGGGGAGCGGGAGTCTTGTATTTT,CASSPRGAGVLYF
TRBV28,TRBJ1-2,-,12,-,TGTGCCAGTATGACAGAATCCTGGGGCTACACCTTC,CASMTESWGYTF
TRBV28,TRBJ2-1,-,14,-,TGTGCCAGCAGCCCCCCGGGAGCCTACAATGAGCAGTTCTTC,CASSPPGAYNEQFF
TRBV10-3,TRBJ2-7,TRBD1,12,-,TGTGCCAGCCGGGACAGCACCTACGAGCAGTACTTC,CASRDSTYEQYF
TRBV11-2,TRBJ2-5,TRBD2,15,-,TGTGCCAGCAGCTTGTATAGCGGGAGGCAAGAGACCCAGTACTTC,CASSLYSGRQETQYF
TRBV18,TRBJ2-5,TRBD2,15,-,TGTGCCAGCCGACAGGGACTAGCGGGACAAGAGACCCAGTACTTC,CASRQGLAGQETQYF
TRBV5-1,TRBJ2-1,TRBD2,17,-,TGCGCCAGCAGCCCTACCCAACCGGGACTAGGGCTCAATGAGCAGTTCTTC,CASSPTQPGLGLNEQFF
TRBV11-2,TRBJ2-1,-,13,-,TGTGCCAGCAGCTTAGTCTTACTTAATGAGCAGTTCTTC,CASSLVLLNEQFF
TRBV7-2,TRBJ2-7,TRBD2,14,-,TGTGCCAGCAGCTTAGGGGGGAGGGTCTACGAGCAGTACTTC,CASSLGGRVYEQYF
TRBV9,TRBJ2-3,-,15,-,TGTGCCAGCAGCGCCCGAGGAGTCCGCACAGATACGCAGTATTTT,CASSARGVRTDTQYF
TRBV19,TRBJ1-2,-,11,-,TGTGCCAGTAGTACCCTCCATGGCTACACCTTC,CASSTLHGYTF
TRBV12-5,TRBJ2-1,-,13,-,TGTGCTAGTGGTTTGGCTGGCTACAATGAGCAGTTCTTC,CASGLAGYNEQFF
TRBV6-5,TRBJ2-1,-,14,-,TGTGCCAGCAGTTACTCAGGGAGAGACAATGAGCAGTTCTTC,CASSYSGRDNEQFF
TRBV5-5,TRBJ2-7,-,16,-,TGTGCCAGCAGCTTGTTCGCCAGCGAACGCGGGAACGAGCAGTACTTC,CASSLFASERGNEQYF
TRBV7-9,TRBJ2-3,-,12,-,TGTGCCAGCAGCTCCGGCGGGGATACGCAGTATTTT,CASSSGGDTQYF
TRBV7-3,TRBJ1-1,-,13,few,TGTGCCAGCAGCTTGATGGGGAGCGCTGAAGCTTTCTTT,CASSLMGSAEAFF
TRBV30,TRBJ1-5,-,16,-,TGTGCCTGGAGTGGCCGCCCCGGTAAGGGCAATCAGCCCCAGCATTTT,CAWSGRPGKGNQPQHF
TRBV6-6,TRBJ2-4,TRBD1,14,-,TGTGCCAGCAGGACAGGGGTAGCCAAAAACATTCAGTACTTC,CASRTGVAKNIQYF
TRBV9,TRBJ2-7,TRBD2,16,-,TGTGCCAGCAGCCCAGGACTAGCGGGAGCTTCCTACGAGCAGTACTTC,CASSPGLAGASYEQYF
TRBV28,TRBJ2-2,-,17,-,TGTGCCAGCAGCCCTGGCAACTCCAGGCCGAACACCGGGGAGCTGTTTTTT,CASSPGNSRPNTGELFF
TRBV27,TRBJ1-1,TRBD1,13,-,TGTGCCAGCAGAACCCAACAGGGGCCAAGGGCTTTCTTT,CASRTQQGPRAFF
TRBV19,TRBJ1-2,TRBD1,15,-,TGTGCCAGTAGTAACGTGGGACAGGGTAACTATGGCTACACCTTC,CASSNVGQGNYGYTF
TRBV4-2,TRBJ1-2,TRBD1,14,-,TGTGCCAGCAGCCACCCGGGACAGGGAAAAAGCTACACCTTC,CASSHPGQGKSYTF
TRBV10-3,TRBJ1-2,TRBD1,12,-,TGTGCCATCAGTGTACAGGGGTATGGCTACACCTTC,CAISVQGYGYTF
TRBV28,TRBJ1-1,TRBD1,13,-,TGTGCCAGCACCCATTTCGGGACAGGGGTCGCTTTCTTT,CASTHFGTGVAFF
TRBV5-6,TRBJ2-1,TRBD2,15,-,TGTGCCAGCAGCAGGGAGCGGGGCAGATACAATGAGCAGTTCTTC,CASSRERGRYNEQFF
TRBV28,TRBJ2-1,-,12,-,TGTGCCAGCAGTGACAGCCACCGGGAGCAGTTCTTC,CASSDSHREQFF
TRBV5-6,TRBJ1-5,TRBD1,15,-,TGTGCCAGCAGCCGCTGGGACAGGGGTACTCAGCCCCAGCATTTT,CASSRWDRGTQPQHF